This TCR beta chain derives from a study of shared clonotypes between healthy human individuals. Study-wide points: Estimated clonotype richness was generally higher in naive than memory subsets.

Germline CDR1 SEHNR, CDR2 FQNEAQ (reference sequence). V gave up 5 bases and J gave up 0 bases; unmatched junction bases: 13. This CDR3 contains 19 residues. Worth noting for this clone: The antigen remains unidentified.

CD45RO-negative, CCR7-selected cells formed the naive CD8 fraction, which excluded terminally differentiated effector memory CD45RA+ cells. Profiled with immunoSEQ multiplex PCR; TCRdb holds only in-frame clones, not every one. Of about 700,000 clones in the sample, about 92% were seen once. The receptor was isolated from a man between 25 and 39 years old in good health. Input material: naive CD8+ T cells sorted from blood. This rearrangement joins TRBV7-9 to TRBJ1-3, with 10 bases fitting TRBD1. The CDR3 coding sequence is TGTGCCAGCAGCGGGGGGACAGGGGATGGACTGAACTCTGGAAACACCATATATTTT. Protein product: CASSGGTGDGLNSGNTIYF.